One and the same sample provided the 7 T cell receptor beta chains below, sequenced in a study of T cells in Graves' hyperthyroidism and ophthalmopathy. What was amplified from RNA transcripts were TCR beta CDR3 regions. RT-PCR in the first round (using the HTBI primer set) targeted the TCR CDR3. TCRdb used MiXCR to reprocess the multiplex PCR reads, holding one entry per CDR3 protein. The table lists 250,000 to 300,000 distinct CDR3 sequences, more than 15% of them singletons. The specimen sequenced was blood. These receptors originate from a woman aged 55-69 years with Graves' ophthalmopathy.

Worth noting for this clonotype: Being one base from a much bigger clone, this may be a read error. V and J are TRBV29-1 and TRBJ2-7; TRBD1 aligns across 8 bases. CDR1 and CDR2 from the germline V gene are SQVTM and ANQGSEA. This CDR3 is built from 15 residues. In DNA form, the CDR3 reads TGCGGCGCGGCCGCGGGGACAGGAGGCTCCTACGAGCAGTACTTC. Amino acid sequence: CGAAAGTGGSYEQYF.

The sample holds many counts of this clonotype. The chain employs TRBV20-1 and TRBJ2-5, with 7 bases lining up with TRBD1. Germline V lookup: CDR1 DFQATT, CDR2 SNEGSKA (reference sequence). Trimming took 4 bases from V and 0 from J; bases not matched to a gene: 11. The CDR3 has 16 amino acids. CDR3 nucleotides: TGCAGTGCTATAGGAATGCGACAGGGAGACCAAGAGACCCAGTACTTC. Protein product: CSAIGMRQGDQETQYF.

This clonotype came up many times. V is TRBV12-3 or TRBV12-4 and J is TRBJ1-1, with a possible D match to TRBD1 (5 bases). The CDR3 consists of 15 residues. The V end was cut by 6 bases, the J end by 1 base, with 15 bases between. The CDR3 nucleotides are TGTGCCAGCAGCAAACGGGACGGCCGGAACACTGAAGCTTTCTTT. Its translation: CASSKRDGRNTEAFF.

This clonotype was seen more than once but under ten times. The CDR3 DNA reads as TGTGCCAGTAGTCACCAGGGAGGAGATACGCAGTATTTT. Protein sequence: CASSHQGGDTQYF. The rearrangement uses TRBV19 and TRBJ2-3, with D possibly TRBD2 on 6 matching bases. Germline CDR1 is LNHDA and CDR2 is SQIVND (reference sequence). The CDR3 runs to 13 residues. V was trimmed by 5 bases and J by 5 bases, leaving 11 bases between them.

The chain uses TRBV9 and TRBJ2-1; D may be TRBD1 (7 bases). The V end was cut by 7 bases, the J end by 4 bases, with 12 bases between. CDR1 SGDLS and CDR2 YYNGEE come from the germline V gene. There are 13 residues in the CDR3. The CDR3: CASAGQPYNEQFF. For the CDR3, the DNA is TGTGCCAGCGCGGGACAGCCATACAATGAGCAGTTCTTC. The complete variable domain, with remaining parts taken from reference TRBV9 and TRBJ2-1, reads DSGVTQTPKHLITATGQRVTLRCSPRSGDLSVYWYQQSLDQGLQFLIQYYNGEERAKGNILERFSAQQFPDLHSELNLSSLELGDSALYFCASAGQPYNEQFFGPGTRLTVL.

This chain links TRBV6-6 with TRBJ2-1; 9 nucleotides agree with TRBD2. CDR1 and CDR2 (germline): MNHNY, SVGAGI (reference sequence). This CDR3 region has 17 residues. After removal of 0 bases from V and 2 bases from J, the junction contained 5 bases not matched to a gene. CDR3 in DNA: TGTGCCAGCAGTTACTCATCTAGCGGGAAGACCTACAATGAGCAGTTCTTC. The encoded protein is CASSYSSSGKTYNEQFF.

The chain uses TRBV2 and TRBJ1-1; a weak D match, TRBD1 (6 bases). V was clipped by 7 bases and J by 5 bases, with 17 bases between them. This CDR3 has 14 residues. The germline CDR1 and CDR2 sequences are SNHLY and FYNNEI. CDR3 in amino acids: CASTMERGGTEAFF. The CDR3 nucleotides read TGTGCCAGCACAATGGAGAGGGGGGGTACTGAAGCTTTCTTT.